This passage covers 12 T cell receptor beta chains from one sample sequenced in a study of identical twins. MiXCR, applied by TCRdb to the 5' RACE reads, yields one record per CDR3 protein. The sample has around 510,000 distinct CDR3 sequences, 14% seen once. These data were likewise used in another study, on yellow fever vaccine responses in identical twins.

Input material: CD4+ T cells sorted from blood. Every receptor here comes from a woman aged 18 to 35 in good health.

This clonotype was found a few times. The chain links TRBV11-1 to TRBJ2-1; perhaps TRBD1 as D (6 bases). Germline V gives CDR1 SGHAT, CDR2 FQDESV (reference sequence). This CDR3 is 18 amino acids long. With 4 bases removed from V and 4 bases from J, the gap between germline ends came to 23 bases. DNA for the CDR3: TGTGCCAGCAGCTATGGTTCTTTGGGGACAAGGCCTTACAATGAGCAGTTCTTC. Translated: CASSYGSLGTRPYNEQFF.

This clonotype was observed a handful of times. This chain links TRBV9 with TRBJ2-3; D might be TRBD2 (7 bases). The V end lost 6 bases, the J end lost 0 bases, and 14 bases lay between the germline ends. The CDR3 sequence is 15 residues long. Germline lookup yields CDR1 SGDLS and CDR2 YYNGEE. In DNA form, the CDR3 reads TGTGCCAGCAATAGGGGGGGCTCTAGCACAGATACGCAGTATTTT. Residues: CASNRGGSSTDTQYF.

V and J are TRBV11-2 and TRBJ2-7; the D is unclear. Germline values: CDR1 SGHAT, CDR2 FQNNGV. Trimming stripped 1 base from V and 10 bases from J, with 11 bases between. The CDR3 consists of 12 residues. CDR3 bases: TGTGCCAGCAGCTTAGGCCCAGGTAGACAGTACTTC. It is translated as CASSLGPGRQYF.

This clonotype was counted only a few times. The chain joins TRBV5-6 to TRBJ2-7; 7 bases align to TRBD2. Germline CDR1 and CDR2: SGHDT and YYEEEE. J was trimmed by 0 bases and V by 1 base; bases with no gene match: 4. The CDR3 contains 15 residues. CDR3 protein: CASSLLGEGSYEQYF. The DNA of the CDR3 is TGTGCCAGCAGCTTGCTGGGGGAGGGCTCCTACGAGCAGTACTTC.

This chain uses TRBV28 with TRBJ2-7, with D tentatively TRBD1 (6 bases). The V gene lost 3 bases and the J gene lost 1 base, with 10 bases spanning the gap. Germline CDR1 MDHEN, CDR2 SYDVKM. There are 14 residues in the CDR3. CDR3 bases: TGTGCCAGCAGTTTCCCAGGGGCGTCCTACGAGCAGTACTTC. It codes for CASSFPGASYEQYF.

This clonotype has ten or more counts. The chain links TRBV6-5 to TRBJ1-2, with D maybe TRBD1 (5 bases). Trimming cost V 2 bases and J 1 base, with 5 bases left between them. The germline V gene has CDR1 MNHEY and CDR2 SVGAGI. The CDR3 loop spans 13 amino acids. The chain's CDR3 is CASSYQGNYGYTF. CDR3 nucleotides: TGTGCCAGCAGTTACCAGGGTAACTATGGCTACACCTTC.

CDR3 protein: CSARRGQPQHF. As DNA, the CDR3 is TGCAGTGCTCGACGGGGTCAGCCCCAGCATTTT. The rearrangement uses TRBV20-1 and TRBJ1-5; D is unresolved. V dropped 5 bases and J dropped 6 bases, with 8 bases sitting between them. CDR1 and CDR2 (germline): DFQATT, SNEGSKA (reference sequence). The CDR3 runs to 11 residues.

As concerns this clonotype: A single base separates this from a much larger clone, so it may be a read error. The V and J genes are TRBV20-1 and TRBJ2-3, with a possible D match to TRBD2 (5 bases). CDR1 is DFQATT, CDR2 SNEGSKA, per germline (reference sequence). V was clipped by 8 bases and J by 1 base, with 10 bases between them. The CDR3 totals 12 residues. CDR3 bases: TGCAGTACTAACGGGGGCACAGATACGCAGTATTTT. Protein sequence: CSTNGGTDTQYF.

In this sample, this clonotype turned up a few times. The chain is built from TRBV29-1 and TRBJ2-5; TRBD1 matches at 7 bases. J lost 1 base, V lost 3 bases, and 5 bases had no gene match. The CDR3 has 14 amino acids. CDR1 and CDR2 (germline): SQVTM, ANQGSEA. The CDR3 sequence is CSVETGQTQETQYF. CDR3 coding DNA: TGCAGCGTTGAGACGGGACAGACCCAAGAGACCCAGTACTTC.

The chain uses TRBV12-3 or TRBV12-4 and TRBJ1-3, with D perhaps matching TRBD1 (5 bases). V lost 2 bases to trimming and J lost 0 bases, with 14 bases between them. The CDR3 spans 17 residues. This CDR3 is CASSLFTGGSSGNTIYF. The CDR3 DNA reads as TGTGCCAGCAGTTTATTTACCGGGGGGAGCTCTGGAAACACCATATATTTT.

The V call is TRBV7-2, the J call TRBJ2-3; TRBD2 agrees at 10 bases. Germline V gives CDR1 SGHTA, CDR2 FQGNSA. With V trimmed by 5 bases and J by 5 bases, 10 bases remained unmatched. CDR3 length: 16 residues. The CDR3 loop reads CASSRSSGGGGDTQYF. The CDR3 bases are TGTGCCAGCAGCAGATCTAGCGGGGGAGGGGGAGATACGCAGTATTTT.

This clonotype showed up just a few times. The gene calls are TRBV7-2 and TRBJ2-2, with TRBD2 matching over 9 bases. The CDR3 runs to 16 residues. Losses at the gene ends were 3 bases for V and 5 bases for J; bases not matched to a gene: 7. CDR1 and CDR2 from the germline V gene are SGHTA and FQGNSA. This CDR3 is CASSFKAGGGTGELFF. CDR3 bases: TGTGCCAGCAGCTTTAAAGCGGGGGGCGGGACCGGGGAGCTGTTTTTT.